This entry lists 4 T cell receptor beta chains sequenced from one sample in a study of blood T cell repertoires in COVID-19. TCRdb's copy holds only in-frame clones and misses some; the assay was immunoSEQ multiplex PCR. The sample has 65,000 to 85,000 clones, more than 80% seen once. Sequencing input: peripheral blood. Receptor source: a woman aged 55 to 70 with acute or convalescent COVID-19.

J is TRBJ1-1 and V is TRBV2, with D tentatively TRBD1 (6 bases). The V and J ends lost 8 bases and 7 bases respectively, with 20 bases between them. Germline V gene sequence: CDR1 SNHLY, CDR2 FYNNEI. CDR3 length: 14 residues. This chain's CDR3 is CASGPGVGFGEAFF. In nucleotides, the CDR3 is TGTGCCAGCGGGCCAGGGGTGGGGTTTGGTGAAGCTTTCTTT.

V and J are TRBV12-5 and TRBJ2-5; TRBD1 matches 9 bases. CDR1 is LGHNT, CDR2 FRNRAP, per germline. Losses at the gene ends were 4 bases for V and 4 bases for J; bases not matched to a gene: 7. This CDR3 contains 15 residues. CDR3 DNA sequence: TGTGCTAGTGGTTCAAGGACAGGGGTGGGAGAGACCCAGTACTTC. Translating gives CASGSRTGVGETQYF.

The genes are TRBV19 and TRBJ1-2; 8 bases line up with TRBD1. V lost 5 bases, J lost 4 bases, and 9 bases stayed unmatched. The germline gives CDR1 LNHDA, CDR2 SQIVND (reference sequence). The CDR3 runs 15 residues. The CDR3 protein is CASSRGQGQGYGYTF. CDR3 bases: TGTGCCAGTAGTCGCGGACAGGGCCAGGGCTATGGCTACACCTTC.

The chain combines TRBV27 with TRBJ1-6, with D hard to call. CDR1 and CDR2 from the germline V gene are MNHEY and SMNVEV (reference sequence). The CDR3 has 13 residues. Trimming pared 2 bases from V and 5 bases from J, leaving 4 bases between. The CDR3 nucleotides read TGTGCCAGCAGTTTACAGGATAATTCACCCCTCCACTTT. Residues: CASSLQDNSPLHF.